This TCR beta chain was sequenced during a study of OX40 agonist ivuxolimab in advanced cancers. Study-wide results and caveats: The study found among the lowest clonal expansion in partial responders at 0.1-3.0 mg/kg. Compared with CD4+, CD8+ T cells on average had more expanded clones. Some of the nonresponding patients also showed low levels of normalized T-cell clonal expansion.

Points on this clone: Antigen specificity is unknown.

The V gene end was trimmed by 2 bases and the J gene end by 5 bases; junction bases not matched to a gene: 1. The CDR3 is made up of 12 amino acids. Per the germline V gene, CDR1 is SGHRS and CDR2 is YFSETQ. TCRdb's copy holds only in-frame clones and misses some; the assay was immunoSEQ multiplex PCR. The table has 35,000 to 45,000 clones, under 85% seen once. The chain joins TRBV5-1 to TRBJ2-7; 7 bases are shared with TRBD2. This material consisted of CD4+ or CD8+ T cells sorted from blood, taken in a trial of the OX40 agonist ivuxolimab. This receptor was identified in an adult with an advanced solid tumor such as melanoma, head and neck, liver or kidney cancer. The CDR3 bases are TGCGCCAGCAGCTTCGGGGGGAACGAGCAGTACTTC. Amino acid sequence: CASSFGGNEQYF.